This T cell receptor (beta chain) stems from a study of CD8 T cell repertoires and HIV-1 epitope variants. Study-wide context: T cells were stimulated with Twenty-five Gag and Nef peptides separately. Enriched T cells were co-cultured with equal numbers of autologous T cell-negative antigen-presenting cells.

The CDR3 loop spans 14 amino acids. CDR1 is LNHDA, CDR2 SQIVND, per germline (reference sequence). Trimming cost V 3 bases and J 3 bases; bases outside gene matches: 4. Points on this clone: The antigen remains unidentified.

Regarding the study as a whole: Four to six clonotypes recognized Nef KF9, one HW9, none TAALDMSHF. The assay identified only TCR beta chains of antigen-proliferating T cells.

Produced via immunoSEQ multiplex PCR; TCRdb's table is partial and in-frame only. The profile shows around 5,700 clones, nearly 70% of them singletons. The receptor's source is a male donor with HIV. The sample comprised cultured CD8+ T cells derived from PBMCs. V is TRBV19 and J is TRBJ1-1, with 7 bases identical to TRBD1. The CDR3 nucleotides are TGTGCCAGTAGTATCGGCAGGGGGGACACTGAAGCTTTCTTT. Its protein product is CASSIGRGDTEAFF.